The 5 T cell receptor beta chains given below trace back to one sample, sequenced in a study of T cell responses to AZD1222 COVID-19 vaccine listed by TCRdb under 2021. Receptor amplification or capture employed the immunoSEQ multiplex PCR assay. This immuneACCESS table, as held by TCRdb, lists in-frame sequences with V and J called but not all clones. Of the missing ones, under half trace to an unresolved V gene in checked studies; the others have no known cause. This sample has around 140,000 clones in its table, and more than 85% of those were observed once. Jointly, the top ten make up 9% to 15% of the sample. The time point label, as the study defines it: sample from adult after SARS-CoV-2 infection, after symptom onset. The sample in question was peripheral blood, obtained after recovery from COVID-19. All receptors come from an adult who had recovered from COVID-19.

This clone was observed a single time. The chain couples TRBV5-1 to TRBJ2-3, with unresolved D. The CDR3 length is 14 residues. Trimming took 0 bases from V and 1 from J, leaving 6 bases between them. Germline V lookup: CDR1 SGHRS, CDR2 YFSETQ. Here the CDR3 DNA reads TGCGCCAGCAGCTTGGCCAGAGGCACAGATACGCAGTATTTT. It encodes CASSLARGTDTQYF.

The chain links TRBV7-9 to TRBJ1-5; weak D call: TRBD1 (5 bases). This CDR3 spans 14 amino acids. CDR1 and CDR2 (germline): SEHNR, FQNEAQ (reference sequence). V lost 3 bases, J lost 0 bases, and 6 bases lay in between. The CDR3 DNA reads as TGTGCCAGCAGCTTCGACAGTAGCAATCAGCCCCAGCATTTT. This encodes CASSFDSSNQPQHF.

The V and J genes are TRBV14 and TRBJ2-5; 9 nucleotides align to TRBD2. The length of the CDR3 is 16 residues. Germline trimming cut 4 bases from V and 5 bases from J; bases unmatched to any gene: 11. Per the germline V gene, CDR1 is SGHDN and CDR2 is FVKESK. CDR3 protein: CASSPWIAGVRETQYF. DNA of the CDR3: TGTGCCAGCAGCCCCTGGATAGCGGGAGTCCGGGAGACCCAGTACTTC.

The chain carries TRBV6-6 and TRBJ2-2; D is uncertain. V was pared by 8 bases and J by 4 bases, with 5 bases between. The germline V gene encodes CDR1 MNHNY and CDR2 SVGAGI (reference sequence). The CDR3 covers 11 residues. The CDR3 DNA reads TGTGCCAGCGTGAGCACCGGGGAGCTGTTTTTT. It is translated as CASVSTGELFF.

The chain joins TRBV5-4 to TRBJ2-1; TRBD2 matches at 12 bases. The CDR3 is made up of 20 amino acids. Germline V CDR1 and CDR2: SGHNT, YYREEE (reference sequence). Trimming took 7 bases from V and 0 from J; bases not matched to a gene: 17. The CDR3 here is CASPLRGTSGLSSSYNEQFF. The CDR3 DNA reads TGTGCCAGCCCCCTCAGGGGGACTAGCGGGTTATCGAGCTCCTACAATGAGCAGTTCTTC.